The 21 T cell receptor beta chains given below trace back to one sample, sequenced in a study of blood T cell repertoires in COVID-19. Clones were sequenced by immunoSEQ multiplex PCR, and TCRdb holds only the in-frame ones, with some missing. The sample records around 97,000 clones, approximately 80% being singletons. Source material: peripheral blood. All receptors come from an older man with acute or convalescent COVID-19.

J is TRBJ2-1 and V is TRBV24-1; TRBD1 agrees at 9 bases. Trimming removed 3 bases from V and 8 bases from J; junction bases left unmatched: 10. The germline V gene encodes CDR1 KGHDR and CDR2 SFDVKD. The CDR3 is 16 amino acids. DNA for the CDR3: TGTGCCACCAGTGATCCGTCCGGGACAGGGAAATATGAGCAGTTCTTC. Translating gives CATSDPSGTGKYEQFF.

The chain employs TRBV10-3 and TRBJ2-1; 8 nucleotides align to TRBD1. CDR3 size: 13 residues. The V segment lost 6 bases and the J segment 8 bases; nucleotides outside the gene matches: 6. Looked up from germline, CDR1 is ENHRY and CDR2 is SYGVKD. The CDR3 reads CAISGQGSDEQFF. CDR3 nucleotides: TGTGCCATCAGCGGACAGGGATCGGATGAGCAGTTCTTC.

V gene TRBV30 combines with J gene TRBJ1-2; TRBD1 agrees at 7 bases. Germline V gene lookup returns CDR1 GTSNPN and CDR2 SVGIG (reference sequence). The CDR3 sequence is 14 residues long. The trim removed 3 bases at V and 1 base at J, leaving 5 bases unmatched. The CDR3 DNA sequence: TGTGCCTGGAGCCTATACAGGGGTAACTATGGCTACACCTTC. This codes for CAWSLYRGNYGYTF.

This chain links TRBV7-9 with TRBJ1-1; 7 bases agree with TRBD1. The CDR3 consists of 15 residues. Germline V gene lookup returns CDR1 SEHNR and CDR2 FQNEAQ (reference sequence). V dropped 5 bases and J dropped 0; count of bases not matched to a gene: 6. The CDR3 loop is CASSLWDSMNTEAFF. CDR3 nucleotides: TGTGCCAGCAGCCTGTGGGACAGCATGAACACTGAAGCTTTCTTT.

The chain uses TRBV15 and TRBJ1-4, with 7 bases fitting TRBD1. The CDR3 consists of 17 residues. Germline V gives CDR1 LNHNV, CDR2 YYDKDF (reference sequence). V trimming: 3 bases; J trimming: 8 bases; junction bases outside the gene matches: 15. The CDR3 reads CATSSPYKTGDQEKLFF. The CDR3, as DNA: TGTGCCACCAGCAGCCCCTACAAAACAGGGGATCAGGAAAAACTGTTTTTT.

This clone showed up just a few times. This chain joins TRBV5-5 and TRBJ1-6; D is unclear. The CDR3 runs to 15 residues. In germline, CDR1 is SGHKS, CDR2 YYEKEE (reference sequence). V was clipped by 4 bases and J by 7 bases, with 15 bases between them. The CDR3, as DNA: TGTGCCAGCAGCCCGGAGAGCGCGGCAAATTCACCCCTCCACTTT. Translation: CASSPESAANSPLHF.

The chain carries TRBV19 and TRBJ2-1; tentative D call: TRBD2 (6 bases). V lost 6 bases and J 7 bases, leaving 19 bases between the germline ends. The CDR3 runs 15 residues. From germline, CDR1 is LNHDA and CDR2 SQIVND (reference sequence). The CDR3 sequence is CASSSAPGTSNEQFF. The CDR3 bases are TGTGCCAGTAGCTCAGCACCAGGGACTTCAAATGAGCAGTTCTTC.

This chain connects TRBV9 to TRBJ2-1; possibly TRBD2 for D (6 bases). The CDR3 runs 16 residues. The ends were cut back, 0 bases at V and 2 bases at J, with 12 bases in the middle. Germline-derived CDR1 and CDR2 are SGDLS and YYNGEE. The CDR3, as DNA: TGTGCCAGCAGCGTAGCCGGGAGCGGCGCCTACAATGAGCAGTTCTTC. Translated: CASSVAGSGAYNEQFF.

The rearrangement joins TRBV19 to TRBJ2-6; tentatively, D is TRBD1 (5 bases). Trimming removed 3 bases from V and 0 bases from J, with 18 bases in between. The germline V gene has CDR1 LNHDA and CDR2 SQIVND (reference sequence). The CDR3 runs to 19 residues. CDR3 loop: CASSISPAGWGSGANVLTF. The CDR3 region has the DNA TGTGCCAGTAGTATTTCCCCTGCAGGGTGGGGCTCTGGGGCCAACGTCCTGACTTTC. Together with reference TRBV19 and TRBJ2-6, the CDR3 gives the full variable domain: DGGITQSPKYLFRKEGQNVTLSCEQNLNHDAMYWYRQDPGQGLRLIYYSQIVNDFQKGDIAEGYSVSREKKESFPLTVTSAQKNPTAFYLCASSISPAGWGSGANVLTFGAGSRLTVL.

J is TRBJ1-1 and V is TRBV30; D possibly corresponds to TRBD1 (6 bases). This CDR3 is built from 14 residues. V gave up 1 base and J gave up 0 bases, with 9 bases separating them. The V gene's germline CDR1 is GTSNPN and CDR2 SVGIG (reference sequence). CDR3 nucleotides: TGTGCCTGGAGTGAACAGGGTTTGAACACTGAAGCTTTCTTT. Amino acid sequence: CAWSEQGLNTEAFF. Full variable domain (outside the CDR3, taken from reference TRBV30 and TRBJ1-1): SQTIHQWPATLVQPVGSPLSLECTVEGTSNPNLYWYRQAAGRGLQLLFYSVGIGQISSEVPQNLSASRPQDRQFILSSKKLLLSDSGFYLCAWSEQGLNTEAFFGQGTRLTVV.

V usage is TRBV9 and J usage is TRBJ1-5, with D possibly matching TRBD1 (5 bases). Germline assignment: CDR1 SGDLS and CDR2 YYNGEE. The V end lost 3 bases, the J end lost 3 bases, and 10 bases lay between the germline ends. This CDR3 is 14 amino acids long. As DNA, the CDR3 is TGTGCCAGCAGCGCAGACAGAACCAATCAGCCCCAGCATTTT. It encodes CASSADRTNQPQHF.

This clone was seen only a few times. This sequence joins TRBV14 and TRBJ1-6; the match to TRBD1 covers 8 bases. Trimming removed 4 bases from V and 7 bases from J; junction bases left unmatched: 3. Germline CDR1 is SGHDN and CDR2 is FVKESK. This CDR3 is built from 14 residues. The CDR3 region has the DNA TGTGCCAGCAGCCCCAGGGGGCGAAATTCACCCCTCCACTTT. Its translation is CASSPRGRNSPLHF.

The chain combines TRBV5-4 with TRBJ1-2; weak D call: TRBD1 (5 bases). The V end was cut by 2 bases, the J end by 5 bases, with 13 bases between. CDR1 and CDR2 (germline): SGHNT, YYREEE (reference sequence). The CDR3 runs 14 residues. The DNA of the CDR3 is TGTGCCAGCAGCTTCCGGGGGTTAGAGTATGGCTACACCTTC. This encodes CASSFRGLEYGYTF.

This chain links TRBV15 with TRBJ2-3; D gene uncertain. Germline lookup yields CDR1 LNHNV and CDR2 YYDKDF (reference sequence). Trimming took off 0 bases at V and 2 bases at J, with 9 bases between the two ends. There are 15 residues in the CDR3. The CDR3 sequence: CATSRDRQATDTQYF. CDR3 nucleotides: TGTGCCACCAGCAGAGATAGGCAGGCCACAGATACGCAGTATTTT. Supplemented by reference TRBV15 and TRBJ2-3, the full variable domain reads DAMVIQNPRYQVTQFGKPVTLSCSQTLNHNVMYWYQQKSSQAPKLLFHYYDKDFNNEADTPDNFQSRRPNTSFCFLDIRSPGLGDTAMYLCATSRDRQATDTQYFGPGTRLTVL.

The chain recombines TRBV3-1 (or the pseudogene TRBV3-2) with TRBJ2-1; D is undetermined. The CDR3 totals 14 residues. Looked up from germline, CDR1 is LGHDT and CDR2 is YNNKEL (reference sequence). V was pared by 1 base and J by 4 bases, with 8 bases between. The CDR3 nucleotides read TGTGCCAGCAGCCAAGCCTCTAGTTACAATGAGCAGTTCTTC. Its protein is CASSQASSYNEQFF.

The V and J genes are TRBV10-1 and TRBJ2-3; tentatively, D is TRBD2 (5 bases). The CDR3 length is 19 residues. Per the germline V gene, CDR1 is WNHNN and CDR2 is SYGVQD (reference sequence). Trimming took 4 bases from V and 2 from J, leaving 25 bases between them. Here the CDR3 DNA reads TGCGCCAGCAGTGGGGGTGGCGCCGAAGACCGAGGGCCCACAGATACGCAGTATTTT. It specifies CASSGGGAEDRGPTDTQYF.

This clone has more than one count but fewer than ten. The V and J genes are TRBV18 and TRBJ1-5; TRBD1 agrees at 9 bases. The CDR3 sequence is 18 residues long. Germline V CDR1 and CDR2: KGHSH, LQKENI. V lost 2 bases and J lost 0; bases outside the gene matches: 8. DNA of the CDR3: TGTGCCAGCTCACCAGCCCCCGGGACAGGGAATAGCAATCAGCCCCAGCATTTT. Its protein product is CASSPAPGTGNSNQPQHF.

A single count supports this clone. This chain uses TRBV19 with TRBJ2-7; TRBD2 agrees at 8 bases. CDR1 is LNHDA and CDR2 is SQIVND in the germline V gene (reference sequence). This CDR3 is built from 15 residues. The J segment lost 0 bases and the V segment lost 5 bases, leaving 6 bases of the junction unmatched. The chain's CDR3 is CASSFSGTSSYEQYF. DNA for the CDR3: TGTGCCAGTAGTTTTAGCGGGACCAGCTCCTACGAGCAGTACTTC.

This clone was detected once. The germline gene is not matched at one end of the junction; a read error may be the cause. The chain recombines TRBV28 with TRBJ1-2; TRBD1 matches at 9 bases. Germline CDR1 MDHEN, CDR2 SYDVKM. The CDR3 has 15 amino acids. This chain's CDR3 is CASSLSGTGIYGYTF. For the CDR3, the DNA is TGTGCCAGCAGCTTATCCGGGACAGGGATCTATGGCTACACCTTC.

The chain joins TRBV7-9 to TRBJ1-2; 9 positions agree with TRBD1. CDR3 size: 17 residues. V was pared by 5 bases and J by 3 bases, with 13 bases of the junction left unmatched. Germline V gene data show CDR1 as SEHNR and CDR2 as FQNEAQ (reference sequence). CDR3 DNA: TGTGCCAGCAGCCCCCCGGGTGGGGACAGGGACGACTATGGCTACACCTTC. Encoded protein: CASSPPGGDRDDYGYTF.

This rearrangement joins TRBV9 to TRBJ1-1; D is undetermined. Germline-derived CDR1 and CDR2 are SGDLS and YYNGEE. V was pared by 0 bases and J by 1 base, with 7 bases between. This CDR3 has 14 residues. The CDR3 protein is CASSVEPGNTEAFF. CDR3 DNA: TGTGCCAGCAGCGTAGAGCCGGGGAACACTGAAGCTTTCTTT.